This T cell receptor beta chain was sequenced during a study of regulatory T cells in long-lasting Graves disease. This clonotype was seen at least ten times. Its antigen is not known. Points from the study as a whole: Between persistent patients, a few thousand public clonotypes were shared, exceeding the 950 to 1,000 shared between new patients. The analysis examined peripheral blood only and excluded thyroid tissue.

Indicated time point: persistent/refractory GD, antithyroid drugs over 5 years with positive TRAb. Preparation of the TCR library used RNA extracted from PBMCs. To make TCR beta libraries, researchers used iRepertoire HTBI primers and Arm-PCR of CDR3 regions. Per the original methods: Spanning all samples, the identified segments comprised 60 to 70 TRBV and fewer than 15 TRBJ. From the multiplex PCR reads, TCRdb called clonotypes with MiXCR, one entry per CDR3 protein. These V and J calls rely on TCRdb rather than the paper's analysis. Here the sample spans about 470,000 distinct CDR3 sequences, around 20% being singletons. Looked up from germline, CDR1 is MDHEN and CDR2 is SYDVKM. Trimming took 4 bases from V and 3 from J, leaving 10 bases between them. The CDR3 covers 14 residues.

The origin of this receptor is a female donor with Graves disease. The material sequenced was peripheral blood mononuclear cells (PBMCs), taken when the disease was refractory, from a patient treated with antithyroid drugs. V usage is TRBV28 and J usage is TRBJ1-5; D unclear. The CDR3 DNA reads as TGTGCCAGCAGTTCCCCCGGTACCAATCAGCCCCAGCATTTT. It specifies CASSSPGTNQPQHF. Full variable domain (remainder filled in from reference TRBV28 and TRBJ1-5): DVKVTQSSRYLVKRTGEKVFLECVQDMDHENMFWYRQDPGLGLRLIYFSYDVKMKEKGDIPEGYSVSREKKERFSLILESASTNQTSMYLCASSSPGTNQPQHFGDGTRLSIL.